This TCR beta chain originates from a study of early T cells in non-severe SARS-CoV-2 infection. As for the study in general: Chains were unpaired, as sequencing was done on bulk RNA from unsorted whole blood. Study-level findings and limits: VDJdb matches were skewed toward anti-spike CD8 T cell responses.

Molecules of cDNA were individually given unique molecular identifiers that were attached to them. TCRdb re-analysed the 5' RACE reads in MiXCR, keeping a single row per CDR3 protein. The sample carries about 110,000 distinct CDR3 sequences, roughly an eighth recorded once. Remarks on this clonotype: The target antigen is unknown.

J was trimmed by 2 bases and V by 3 bases; bases with no gene match: 5. The CDR3 loop spans 16 amino acids. Germline loops: CDR1 SGHNT, CDR2 YYREEE (reference sequence). This receptor was identified in an adult who was a healthcare worker with PCR-confirmed SARS-CoV-2 infection or an uninfected control (not recorded which). Input material: whole blood. The rearrangement links TRBV5-4 to TRBJ2-3; 11 positions match TRBD2. The CDR3 DNA reads TGTGCCAGCAGCTCGGAGGGACTAGCGGTCACAGATACGCAGTATTTT. This encodes CASSSEGLAVTDTQYF. Using reference TRBV5-4 and TRBJ2-3 for the parts outside the CDR3, the full variable domain is ETGVTQSPTHLIKTRGQQVTLRCSSQSGHNTVSWYQQALGQGPQFIFQYYREEENGRGNFPPRFSGLQFPNYSSELNVNALELDDSALYLCASSSEGLAVTDTQYFGPGTRLTVL.